The 23 T cell receptor beta chains in this list originate from one sample, sequenced in a study of T cells in Graves' hyperthyroidism and ophthalmopathy. TCR beta CDR3 sequences were amplified from RNA transcripts. TCR CDR3 underwent first-round RT-PCR with the HTBI primer set. TCRdb re-derived calls from the multiplex PCR reads in MiXCR, one entry per CDR3 protein. The data show 300,000 to 400,000 distinct CDR3 sequences, around 23% seen once. Sequencing was performed on blood. Receptor source: a woman in her forties or fifties with Graves' hyperthyroidism.

Turning to this clonotype: A much larger clone lies one base from this, so it may be a read error. The chain links TRBV20-1 to TRBJ2-7, with 11 bases aligning to TRBD2. The DNA end is a closer match to TRBJ2-1, so the J assignment may be wrong. Per germline, CDR1 DFQATT and CDR2 SNEGSKA (reference sequence). The CDR3 is 15 residues long. The CDR3 DNA follows: TGCAGTGCTAGAGATAGCGGGAGGGCCCGCTACGAGCAGTTCTTC. Protein product: CSARDSGRARYEQFF.

This clonotype was seen many times. The rearrangement links TRBV3-1 to TRBJ2-2; D is uncertain. CDR3 length: 13 amino acids. Germline V gives CDR1 LGHDT, CDR2 YNNKEL (reference sequence). Deletions cut 4 bases from V and 5 bases from J, with 8 bases between. In DNA form, the CDR3 reads TGTGCCAGCAGCCCAGCCCCAACCGGGGAGCTGTTTTTT. Translated: CASSPAPTGELFF.

The V call is TRBV2, the J call TRBJ2-5, with TRBD2 matching over 13 bases. CDR3 length equals 15 residues. Germline loops: CDR1 SNHLY, CDR2 FYNNEI. The J segment lost 1 base and the V segment lost 6 bases, leaving 2 bases of the junction unmatched. The CDR3 nucleotides read TGTGCCAGCAGGGGGACTAGCGGGGTCCAAGAGACCCAGTACTTC. Protein sequence: CASRGTSGVQETQYF.

This clonotype was detected many times. This sequence joins TRBV30 and TRBJ1-1; D is unresolved. CDR1 is GTSNPN, CDR2 SVGIG, per germline (reference sequence). Trimming took off 3 bases at V and 4 bases at J, with 6 bases between the two ends. The CDR3 extends over 11 amino acids. The CDR3 DNA sequence: TGTGCCTGGAGCGGGCTCACTGAAGCTTTCTTT. Encoded protein: CAWSGLTEAFF.

This clonotype was seen more than once but under ten times. This chain connects TRBV19 to TRBJ1-5; unclear D gene. Germline V gene lookup returns CDR1 LNHDA and CDR2 SQIVND (reference sequence). Trimming stripped 6 bases from V and 7 bases from J, with 16 bases between. CDR3 length: 14 amino acids. CDR3 DNA: TGTGCCAGTAGCAAAGGGAACGTTGGGCAGCCCCAGCATTTT. It yields the protein CASSKGNVGQPQHF.

The rearrangement uses TRBV24-1 and TRBJ1-5, with TRBD1 matching 7 bases. V was clipped by 5 bases and J by 0 bases; unmatched bases: 9. The length of the CDR3 is 17 residues. CDR1 is KGHDR and CDR2 is SFDVKD in the germline V gene. The CDR3 region is CATSAGGLSLSNQPQHF. The CDR3 nucleotides are TGTGCCACCAGTGCAGGGGGTTTGTCACTTAGCAATCAGCCCCAGCATTTT.

This clonotype was seen ten or more times. V gene TRBV20-1 combines with J gene TRBJ2-6; D perhaps matches TRBD1 (6 bases). With 5 bases removed from V and 0 bases from J, the gap between germline ends came to 14 bases. The CDR3 loop spans 16 amino acids. Germline V lookup: CDR1 DFQATT, CDR2 SNEGSKA (reference sequence). CDR3 DNA sequence: TGCAGTGCTCCCTACGCCAGGGGCTCTGGGGCCAACGTCCTGACTTTC. It codes for CSAPYARGSGANVLTF.

In this sample, this clonotype turned up a few times. The V gene is TRBV2, the J gene TRBJ2-5; 8 nucleotides line up with TRBD1. Unmatched junction bases numbered 7, after V lost 5 bases and J lost 5 bases. This CDR3 spans 14 amino acids. From germline, CDR1 is SNHLY and CDR2 FYNNEI. The CDR3 loop is CASSMTGVGETQYF. CDR3 nucleotides: TGTGCCAGCAGTATGACAGGGGTTGGGGAGACCCAGTACTTC.

The table lists this clonotype with many counts. V and J are TRBV6-1 and TRBJ2-2, with 7 bases that match TRBD2. The junction had 7 bases not matched to a gene; V was cut back by 5 bases and J by 4 bases. The CDR3 is made up of 15 amino acids. Germline values: CDR1 MNHNS, CDR2 SASEGT. The CDR3 DNA is TGTGCCAGCAGTTCGGCGGGAGTCAGCACCGGGGAGCTGTTTTTT. Translation: CASSSAGVSTGELFF.

This clonotype was counted at least ten times. The V and J genes are TRBV20-1 and TRBJ2-7, with TRBD1 matching over 9 bases. This CDR3 is built from 14 residues. J was trimmed by 6 bases and V by 2 bases; bases with no gene match: 8. Germline values: CDR1 DFQATT, CDR2 SNEGSKA (reference sequence). The CDR3 sequence: CSARSGTGTAEQYF. The DNA for the CDR3 is TGCAGTGCTAGATCCGGGACAGGGACTGCCGAGCAGTACTTC.

The genes are TRBV25-1 and TRBJ2-3; tentatively, D is TRBD1 or TRBD2 (5 bases each). CDR3 length equals 15 residues. V was cut by 0 bases and J by 5 bases, with 12 bases left in between. Germline CDR1 is MGHDK and CDR2 is SYGVNS. The CDR3 coding sequence is TGTGCCAGCAGTGAATATATTGGGGGAAAAGATACGCAGTATTTT. As protein: CASSEYIGGKDTQYF.

The J gene is TRBJ1-4, the V gene TRBV20-1; TRBD1 matches 7 bases. The CDR3 is 14 amino acids. V shed 0 bases, J shed 7 bases, and the junction held 5 bases outside the gene matches. Germline lookup yields CDR1 DFQATT and CDR2 SNEGSKA (reference sequence). The CDR3 coding sequence is TGCAGTGCTAGAGATCAAGGGGGCGTTGAAAAACTGTTTTTT. Its protein product is CSARDQGGVEKLFF.

The chain has TRBV14 and TRBJ2-7; TRBD2 matches 11 bases. From germline, CDR1 is SGHDN and CDR2 FVKESK. The CDR3 runs to 17 residues. With 0 bases clipped from V and 4 bases from J, the junction kept 8 bases outside the gene matches. The CDR3 reads CASSQDDFSGRVYEQYF. Here the CDR3 DNA reads TGTGCCAGCAGCCAAGATGACTTTAGCGGGAGGGTTTACGAGCAGTACTTC.

The sample holds many counts of this clonotype. This chain connects TRBV5-5 to TRBJ2-1; 13 nucleotides agree with TRBD2. CDR3 size: 15 residues. Germline V gives CDR1 SGHKS, CDR2 YYEKEE (reference sequence). V was pared by 4 bases and J by 7 bases, with 5 bases of the junction left unmatched. The CDR3 is CASSKLAGGTNEQFF. Written as DNA, the CDR3 is TGTGCCAGCAGCAAACTAGCGGGAGGGACGAATGAGCAGTTCTTC.

This clonotype was seen ten or more times. The chain carries TRBV28 and TRBJ2-7; TRBD2 matches at 15 bases. The CDR3 is made up of 17 amino acids. Unmatched junction bases numbered 10, after V lost 5 bases and J lost 5 bases. Germline V gene sequence: CDR1 MDHEN, CDR2 SYDVKM. The CDR3 DNA reads as TGTGCCAGCAGTACCCGGACTAGCGGGGGGGAAGCTCACGAGCAGTACTTC. It encodes CASSTRTSGGEAHEQYF.

This clonotype has just a few counts. The CDR3 is CASSGDRAAYGYTF. As DNA, the CDR3 is TGTGCCAGCAGTGGGGACAGGGCCGCTTATGGCTACACCTTC. V and J are TRBV6-2 or TRBV6-3 and TRBJ1-2; TRBD1 agrees at 9 bases. V shed 5 bases, J shed 5 bases, and the junction held 6 bases outside the gene matches. Germline assignment: CDR1 MNHEY and CDR2 SVGEGT. The CDR3 sequence is 14 residues long.

This clonotype was seen many times. The chain has TRBV7-9 and TRBJ2-5; 8 bases align to TRBD2. With V trimmed by 4 bases and J by 5 bases, 9 bases remained unmatched. The length of the CDR3 is 15 residues. Germline CDR1 reads SEHNR; CDR2 reads FQNEAQ (reference sequence). This CDR3 reads CASSWRLATLETQYF. In DNA form, the CDR3 reads TGTGCCAGCAGCTGGCGACTAGCGACCCTTGAGACCCAGTACTTC.

This clonotype appeared many times. The rearrangement joins TRBV7-9 to TRBJ2-2; perhaps TRBD2 as D (6 bases). The CDR3 loop spans 17 amino acids. CDR1 and CDR2 from the germline V gene are SEHNR and FQNEAQ (reference sequence). Deletions cut 5 bases from V and 0 bases from J, with 16 bases between. The CDR3 sequence: CASSKSGSGTNTGELFF. For the CDR3, the DNA is TGTGCCAGCAGCAAAAGTGGTAGCGGAACGAACACCGGGGAGCTGTTTTTT.

This clonotype showed up just a few times. The chain has TRBV30 and TRBJ1-1; 7 bases are shared with TRBD1. Germline-derived CDR1 and CDR2 are GTSNPN and SVGIG (reference sequence). After removal of 5 bases from V and 7 bases from J, the junction contained 4 bases not matched to a gene. There are 11 residues in the CDR3. CDR3 in amino acids: CAWGQGVEAFF. CDR3 sequence (DNA): TGTGCCTGGGGCCAGGGGGTTGAAGCTTTCTTT.

In this sample, this clonotype turned up many times. The chain joins TRBV10-3 to TRBJ2-1; 7 nucleotides match TRBD2. The germline V gene encodes CDR1 ENHRY and CDR2 SYGVKD. After removal of 10 bases from V and 4 bases from J, the junction contained 10 bases not matched to a gene. The CDR3 has 14 amino acids. CDR3 sequence reads: CATLGGVPYNEQFF. As DNA, the CDR3 is TGTGCCACCCTTGGGGGGGTACCTTACAATGAGCAGTTCTTC.

This clonotype was picked up many times. The chain employs TRBV6-1 and TRBJ1-2; 12 nucleotides match TRBD1. The germline V gene has CDR1 MNHNS and CDR2 SASEGT. The trim removed 1 base at V and 6 bases at J, leaving 6 bases unmatched. CDR3 length: 16 residues. Here the CDR3 DNA reads TGTGCCAGCAGTGAAGGGGACAGGGGGCTGCTAGATGGCTACACCTTC. It encodes CASSEGDRGLLDGYTF.

This clonotype was seen many times. V is TRBV5-6 and J is TRBJ2-7, with 7 bases matching TRBD1. The V gene end was trimmed by 3 bases and the J gene end by 2 bases; junction bases not matched to a gene: 5. The CDR3 runs to 14 residues. Germline lookup yields CDR1 SGHDT and CDR2 YYEEEE. The CDR3 coding sequence is TGTGCCAGCAGCTGGACGGGACAGACCTACGAGCAGTACTTC. It translates to CASSWTGQTYEQYF.

CDR3 bases: TGTGCCAGCAGCCCTCAAATTGGGCAGTTCGCAGATACGCAGTATTTT. This sequence encodes CASSPQIGQFADTQYF. The chain carries TRBV14 and TRBJ2-3; D call uncertain. The V and J ends lost 4 bases and 4 bases respectively, with 18 bases between them. The germline gives CDR1 SGHDN, CDR2 FVKESK. The CDR3 contains 16 residues.